Described below is a single T cell receptor (beta chain) sequence and its context. Germline loops: CDR1 PRHDT, CDR2 FYEKMQ (reference sequence). The V end was cut by 4 bases, the J end by 15 bases, with 13 bases between. The CDR3 loop spans 12 amino acids. The sample belongs to a study of CD8 T cells in Susac syndrome. Both CD4+ and CD8+ T cells were negatively isolated, and TEMRA cells underwent FACS enrichment. Random-hexamer reverse transcription was applied to roughly 0.5 to 1 ug RNA. Amplification of TCR beta CDR3 was carried out by immunoSEQ multiplex PCR, which covered 54 Vbeta and 13 Jbeta segments. In TCRdb, the immunoSEQ multiplex PCR reads were re-called with MiXCR into one record per CDR3 protein. The sample lists roughly 120,000 distinct CDR3 sequences; around 94% were seen once.

The chain couples TRBV13 to TRBJ1-6; maybe TRBD1 (5 bases). Sequencing was done on a sample of CD4+ T cells from PBMCs. The clonotype was recovered from a human donor in good health. This chain's CDR3 is CASSSLPGLLHF. The CDR3 DNA sequence: TGTGCCAGCAGCTCCTTACCGGGACTCCTCCACTTT.